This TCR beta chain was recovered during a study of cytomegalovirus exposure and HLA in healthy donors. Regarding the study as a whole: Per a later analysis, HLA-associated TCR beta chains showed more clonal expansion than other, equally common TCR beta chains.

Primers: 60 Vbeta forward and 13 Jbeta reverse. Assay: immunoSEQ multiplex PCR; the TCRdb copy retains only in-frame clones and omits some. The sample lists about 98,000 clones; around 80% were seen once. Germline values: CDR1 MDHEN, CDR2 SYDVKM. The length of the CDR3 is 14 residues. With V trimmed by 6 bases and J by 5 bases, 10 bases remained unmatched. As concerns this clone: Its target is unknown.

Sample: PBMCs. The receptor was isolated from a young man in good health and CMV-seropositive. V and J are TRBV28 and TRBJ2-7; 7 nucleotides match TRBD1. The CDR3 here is CASSPDRVRDEQYF. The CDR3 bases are TGTGCCAGCAGCCCTGACAGGGTAAGAGACGAGCAGTACTTC.